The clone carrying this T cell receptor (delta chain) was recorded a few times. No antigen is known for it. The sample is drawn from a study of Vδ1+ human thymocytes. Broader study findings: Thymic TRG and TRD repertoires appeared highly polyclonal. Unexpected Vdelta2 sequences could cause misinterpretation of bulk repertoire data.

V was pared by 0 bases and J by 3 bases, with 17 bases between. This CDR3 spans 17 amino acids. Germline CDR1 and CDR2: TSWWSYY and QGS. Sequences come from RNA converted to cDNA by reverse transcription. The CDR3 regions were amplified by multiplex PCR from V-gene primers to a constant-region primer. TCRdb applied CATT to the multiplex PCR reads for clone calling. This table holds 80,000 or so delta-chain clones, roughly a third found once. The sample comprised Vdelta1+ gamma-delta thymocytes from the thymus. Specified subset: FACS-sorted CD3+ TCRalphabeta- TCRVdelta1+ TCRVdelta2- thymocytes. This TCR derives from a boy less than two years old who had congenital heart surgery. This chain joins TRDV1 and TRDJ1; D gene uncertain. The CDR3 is CALGELRDARRPDKLIF. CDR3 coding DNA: TGTGCTCTTGGGGAACTAAGGGACGCTCGGAGACCCGATAAACTCATCTTT.